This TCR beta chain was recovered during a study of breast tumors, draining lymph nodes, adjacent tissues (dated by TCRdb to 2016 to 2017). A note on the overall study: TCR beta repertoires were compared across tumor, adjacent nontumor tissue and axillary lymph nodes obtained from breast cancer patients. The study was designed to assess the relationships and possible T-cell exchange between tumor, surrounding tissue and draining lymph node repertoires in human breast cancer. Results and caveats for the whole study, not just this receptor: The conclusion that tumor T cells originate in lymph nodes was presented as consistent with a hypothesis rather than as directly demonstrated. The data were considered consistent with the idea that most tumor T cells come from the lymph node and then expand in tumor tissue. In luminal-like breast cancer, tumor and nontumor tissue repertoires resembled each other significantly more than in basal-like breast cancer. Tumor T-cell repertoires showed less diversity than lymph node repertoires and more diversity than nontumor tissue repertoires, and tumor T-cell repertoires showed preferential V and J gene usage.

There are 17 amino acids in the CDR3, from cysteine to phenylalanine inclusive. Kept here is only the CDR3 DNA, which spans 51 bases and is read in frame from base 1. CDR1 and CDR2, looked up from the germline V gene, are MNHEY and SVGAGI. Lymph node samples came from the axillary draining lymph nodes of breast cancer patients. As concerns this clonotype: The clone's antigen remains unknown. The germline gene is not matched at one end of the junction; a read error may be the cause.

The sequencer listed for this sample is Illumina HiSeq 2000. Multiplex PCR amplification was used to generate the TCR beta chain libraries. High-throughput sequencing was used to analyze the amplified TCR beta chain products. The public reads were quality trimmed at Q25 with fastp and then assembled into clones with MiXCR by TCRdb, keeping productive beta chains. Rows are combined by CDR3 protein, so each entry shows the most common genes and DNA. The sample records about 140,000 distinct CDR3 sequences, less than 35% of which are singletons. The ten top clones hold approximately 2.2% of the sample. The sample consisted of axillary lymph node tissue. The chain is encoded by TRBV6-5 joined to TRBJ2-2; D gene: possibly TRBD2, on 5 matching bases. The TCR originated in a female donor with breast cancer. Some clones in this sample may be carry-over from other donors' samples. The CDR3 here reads CASSHSPPAAYTGELFF. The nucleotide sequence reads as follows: TGTGCCAGCAGTCACTCGCCGCCAGCGGCTTACACCGGGGAGCTGTTTTTT.